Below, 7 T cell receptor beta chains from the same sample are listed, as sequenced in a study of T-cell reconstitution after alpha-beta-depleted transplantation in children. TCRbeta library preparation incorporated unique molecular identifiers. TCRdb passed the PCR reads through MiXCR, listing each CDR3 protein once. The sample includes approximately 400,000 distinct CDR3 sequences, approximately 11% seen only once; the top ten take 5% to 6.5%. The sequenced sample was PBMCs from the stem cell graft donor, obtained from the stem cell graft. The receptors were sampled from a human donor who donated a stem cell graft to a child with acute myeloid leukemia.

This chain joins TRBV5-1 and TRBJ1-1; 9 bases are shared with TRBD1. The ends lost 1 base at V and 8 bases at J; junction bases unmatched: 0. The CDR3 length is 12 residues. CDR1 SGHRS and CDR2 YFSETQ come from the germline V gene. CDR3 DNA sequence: TGCGCCAGCAGCTTGACAGGGGGCGAAGCTTTCTTT. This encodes CASSLTGGEAFF.

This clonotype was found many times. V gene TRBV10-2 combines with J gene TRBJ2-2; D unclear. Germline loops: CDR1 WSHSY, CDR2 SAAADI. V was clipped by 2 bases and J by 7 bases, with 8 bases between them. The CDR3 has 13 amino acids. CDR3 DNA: TGCGCCAGCAGTGAGCGGAAGGGCGGGGAGCTGTTTTTT. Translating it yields CASSERKGGELFF.

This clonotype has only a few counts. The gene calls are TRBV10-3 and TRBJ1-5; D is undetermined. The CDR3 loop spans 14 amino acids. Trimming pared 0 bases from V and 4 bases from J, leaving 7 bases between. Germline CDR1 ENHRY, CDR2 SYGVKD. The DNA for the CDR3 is TGTGCCATCAGTGAGTCCAGCCTTAATCAGCCCCAGCATTTT. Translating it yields CAISESSLNQPQHF.

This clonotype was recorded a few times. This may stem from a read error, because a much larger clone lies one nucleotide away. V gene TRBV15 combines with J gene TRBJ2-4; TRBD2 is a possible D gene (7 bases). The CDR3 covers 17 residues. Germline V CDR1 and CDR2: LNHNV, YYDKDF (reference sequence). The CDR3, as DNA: TGTGCCACCAGCAGCCACAAATTCGGGGGGCCCAAAAACAGTCAGTACTTC. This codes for CATSSHKFGGPKNSQYF.

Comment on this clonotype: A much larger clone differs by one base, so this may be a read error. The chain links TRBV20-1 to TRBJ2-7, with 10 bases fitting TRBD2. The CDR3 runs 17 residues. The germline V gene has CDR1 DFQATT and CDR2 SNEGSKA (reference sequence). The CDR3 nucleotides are TGCTGTGCTAGCGGGGAAGGTGCTAGCGGGAGCGGTTACGAGCAGTACTTC. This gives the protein CCASGEGASGSGYEQYF.

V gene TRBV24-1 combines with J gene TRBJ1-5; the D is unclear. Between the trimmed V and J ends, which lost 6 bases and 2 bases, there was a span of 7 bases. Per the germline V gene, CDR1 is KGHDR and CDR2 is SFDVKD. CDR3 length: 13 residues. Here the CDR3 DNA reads TGTGCCACCAGTCCTGGCCGCAATCAGCCCCAGCATTTT. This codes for CATSPGRNQPQHF.

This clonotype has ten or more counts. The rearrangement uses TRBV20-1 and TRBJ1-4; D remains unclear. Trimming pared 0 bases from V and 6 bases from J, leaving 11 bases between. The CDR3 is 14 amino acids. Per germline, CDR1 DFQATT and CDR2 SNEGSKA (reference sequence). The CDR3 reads CSARDPGGDEKLFF. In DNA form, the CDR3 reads TGCAGTGCTAGAGATCCGGGTGGAGATGAAAAACTGTTTTTT.